This paragraph reports one T cell receptor (beta chain). The sample belongs to a study of shared clonotypes between healthy human individuals. The repertoire was sequenced with immunoSEQ multiplex PCR; TCRdb's copy has only in-frame clones and lacks some. Here the sample spans around 510,000 clones, around 77% being singletons. Trimming cost V 7 bases and J 2 bases, with 10 bases left between them. This CDR3 is 13 amino acids long. Germline CDR1 MDHEN, CDR2 SYDVKM. Healthy HIV-negative adults without recent acute infections or vaccinations served as donors. The source material was PBMCs. V gene TRBV28 combines with J gene TRBJ2-3; D gene uncertain. The receptor's source is a woman between 40 and 50 years old in good health. Some clones in this sample may be carry-over from other donors' samples. Here the CDR3 reads CASTDGPTDTQYF. The CDR3, as DNA: TGTGCCAGCACCGACGGACCCACAGATACGCAGTATTTT.